The following is a TCR beta chain sequence with its context. Germline V gene data show CDR1 as SGHRS and CDR2 as YFSETQ. V was pared by 7 bases and J by 5 bases, with 18 bases of the junction left unmatched. The CDR3 extends over 18 amino acids. This sample is drawn from a study of blood T cell repertoires in COVID-19. In the study overall: Samples representing acute and convalescent COVID-19 were sourced from the United States, Italy and Spain.

Produced via immunoSEQ multiplex PCR; TCRdb's table is partial and in-frame only. The table includes just under 250,000 clones, more than 75% detected once. This TCR was sampled from a woman in her 30s who had recovered from COVID-19. The chain has TRBV5-1 and TRBJ2-3; 11 nucleotides line up with TRBD2. Sequencing was performed on peripheral blood. In DNA, the CDR3 is TGCGCCAGCCTAGACACGCCGACTCTAGCGGGGGGCGGAGATACGCAGTATTTT. Amino acid sequence: CASLDTPTLAGGGDTQYF.